This T cell receptor beta chain was documented in a study of blood T cell repertoires in COVID-19 (dated by TCRdb to 2019 to 2021). For the study in its entirety: Samples from collaborators originated in the United States, Italy and Spain and spanned both the acute and convalescent phases of COVID-19. A de-identified subject ID, COVID-19 status, age in years and sex were almost always included in the sample metadata. The prospective study material was composed of cDNA or gDNA derived from T cells, B-cell-depleted T cells, or PBMCs. The repertoires were released in a freely available public database meant as a resource for research on the immune response to SARS-CoV-2. Where available, HLA class I and class II types were taken from metadata supplied by the sample provider and were not determined by assay-based typing. Deeply sampled blood TCRbeta repertoires from subjects exposed to, actively infected with, or recovered from COVID-19 were included in the dataset. Samples came from the ongoing ImmuneRACE study (first 160 participants) plus 1,254 subjects from 6 global collaborators. The full study reports these points: How much clinical and demographic metadata was included differed by source and by participant, and the metadata was provided uncurated.

In regard to this clone: Its antigen remains unidentified. Qualities for individual bases were not recorded, and no much larger clone is one base off.

Inclusive of the bounding cysteine and phenylalanine, the CDR3 is 15 residues long. The read is trimmed to its CDR3 DNA, 45 bases read in frame from base 1. CDR1 and CDR2 (SGHTA, FQGNSA) derive from the germline V gene. V is pruned by 4 bases and J by 3 bases, leaving 4 bases of the junction without a gene match. Collaborating institutions collected whole blood in K2EDTA tubes following their own protocols. For TCRbeta analysis, collaborator samples were shipped as frozen whole blood, as isolated PBMCs, or as DNA extracted from either sample type. TCRbeta CDR3 regions were amplified from genomic DNA by means of the immunoSEQ Assay, a bias-controlled multiplex PCR. Under the source paper's analysis protocol: The number of nucleated cells in each sample was estimated by amplification of reference gene primers within the assay. To quantify the absolute abundance of each unique TCRbeta CDR3 rearrangement, sequence reads were collapsed and filtered. For each sample, productive Simpson clonality was calculated as the square root of Simpson's diversity index across productive rearrangements. Entries here come from immuneACCESS through TCRdb and include only in-frame sequences with V and J called. Some clones fail to appear in such tables; in the studies checked, an unresolved V gene covers under half of the shortfall, and the cause of the remainder is unknown. Clone size and V and J calls were adopted from that table, with D and trimming inferred from the DNA. Across this sample there are around 25,000 clones, with over 85% seen only once. Under 8% of the sample goes to the ten largest clones.

The source of this sequence is a human donor in a cohort sampled during active COVID-19. The sequence is built from TRBV7-2 and TRBJ1-4; 8 junctional bases match TRBD1. The sample comprised peripheral blood. The CDR3 region reads CASSSRTGSNEKLFF. The DNA reads as follows: TGTGCCAGCAGCTCTAGGACAGGGTCTAATGAAAAACTGTTTTTT.